This record looks at one T cell receptor (beta chain) sequence and its context. The antigen is undetermined. The sample belongs to a study of T cells expressing NK-cell markers. The wider study: Seven donors tested HCMV-seropositive and one tested seronegative among the eight sequenced.

TCRdb reworked the 5' RACE reads into one entry per CDR3 protein, no DNA. The sample holds approximately 420,000 distinct CDR3 sequences. General observations from the study: For 5 to 7 donors, the dominant NKG2C+ clonotypes made up 1.0-7.0% of their CD8+ T cells.

Per the germline V gene, CDR1 is MNHEY and CDR2 is SMNVEV (reference sequence). This CDR3 is 16 amino acids long. Sequencing was performed on blood T cells: a sorted CD56 or NKG2C T cell subset, CD4+ or CD8+ T cells, or bulk PBMC T cells (not recorded which). This sequence was found in a woman aged 45-60 years in good health. The chain has TRBV27 and TRBJ2-7; TCRdb's D call of TRBD1 is untestable without DNA. CDR3 residues: CASSLGSAPVSYEQYF.